This entry lists 3 T cell receptor beta chains sequenced from one sample in a study of CD8+ T cells in alopecia areata. It was with CD4, CD8alpha, NKG2D, NKG2ACE and other markers that pooled cutaneous lymph node cells were sorted. Sequencing templates came from extracted RNA that was reverse transcribed into cDNA. Assay used: immunoSEQ multiplex PCR; TCRdb lists only in-frame clones, some missing. The sample includes some 2,200 clones, none of them occurring once. Sequencing input: CD8+ T cells sorted from a lymph node. These receptors were taken from a C3H/HeJ mouse with alopecia areata. This strain's MHC haplotype is H2-k.

This clone was picked up many times. The gene names here belong to mouse. The read stops 4 residues short of the end of the CDR3; the missing end is completed from the germline J gene. The chain couples TRBV13-1 to TRBJ2-5; 10 nucleotides agree with TRBD2. Germline CDR1 NSHNY, CDR2 SYGAGN. CDR3 size: 14 residues. The sequenced part of the CDR3 DNA is TGTGCCAGCAGTGATACCTGGGGGGGCGAC. Translated: CASSDTWGGD. The CDR3 in full is CASSDTWGGDTQYF.

This clone is deemed large. Gene names are mouse gene names. Read data end 4 residues before the CDR3 end; the end is taken from the germline J gene. The genes are TRBV1 and TRBJ2-3; perhaps TRBD2 as D (6 bases). Germline-derived CDR1 and CDR2 are NSQYPW and LRSPGD (reference sequence). This CDR3 has 15 amino acids. V lost 3 bases, J lost 0 bases, and 10 bases lay in between. CDR3 loop: CTCSARGTSAETLYF. CDR3 DNA, as far as it was read: TGCACCTGCAGTGCCCGGGGGACTAGTGCAGAA.

Concerning this clone itself: Mouse names are used for the genes. The read ends 4 residues early relative to the CDR3; the germline J gene fills the gap. The sample has other DNA sequences that encode this CDR3 too. This chain connects TRBV13-2 to TRBJ2-1; 9 bases align to TRBD2. Losses at the gene ends were 3 bases for V and 3 bases for J; bases not matched to a gene: 1. CDR3 length: 14 residues. CDR1 NNHNN and CDR2 SYGAGS come from the germline V gene (reference sequence). The sequenced part of the CDR3 DNA is TGTGCCAGCGGTGGGACTGGGGTCTATGCT. It translates to CASGGTGVYA. From start to end, the CDR3 is CASGGTGVYAEQFF.